This section outlines one T cell receptor (beta chain) sequence together with its context. One junction end disagrees with the germline gene, perhaps due to a read error. The data are from a study of CD8 T cells in Susac syndrome. An amount of RNA that ranged from roughly 0.5 to 1 ug was reverse transcribed with random hexamers. An immunoSEQ multiplex PCR generated amplified TCR beta CDR3 products spanning 54 Vbeta and 13 Jbeta. TCRdb reprocessed the immunoSEQ multiplex PCR reads via MiXCR and lists one record per CDR3 protein. The table records 150,000 or so distinct CDR3 sequences, around 94% of them present only once. Sequencing was performed on CD4+ T cells from PBMCs. This sequence originates from a human donor in good health.

The CDR3 reads CSARSRQEGF. The CDR3 bases are TGCAGTGCTAGATCCCGACAGGAGGGATTT. The chain couples TRBV20-1 to TRBJ1-1; TRBD1 might be the D (6 bases). This CDR3 has 10 amino acids. Germline assignment: CDR1 DFQATT and CDR2 SNEGSKA (reference sequence).